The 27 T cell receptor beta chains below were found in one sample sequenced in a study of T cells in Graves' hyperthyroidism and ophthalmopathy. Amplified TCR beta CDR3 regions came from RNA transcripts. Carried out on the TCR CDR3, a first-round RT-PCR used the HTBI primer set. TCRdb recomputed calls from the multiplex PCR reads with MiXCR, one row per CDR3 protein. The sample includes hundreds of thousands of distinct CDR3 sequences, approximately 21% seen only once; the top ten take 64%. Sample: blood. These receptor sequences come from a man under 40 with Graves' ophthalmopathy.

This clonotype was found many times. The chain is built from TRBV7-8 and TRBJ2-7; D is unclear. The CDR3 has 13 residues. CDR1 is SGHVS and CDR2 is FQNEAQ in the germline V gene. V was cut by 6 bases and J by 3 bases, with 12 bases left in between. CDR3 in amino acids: CASRHRWSYEQYF. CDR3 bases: TGTGCCAGCAGGCACCGATGGAGCTACGAGCAGTACTTC.

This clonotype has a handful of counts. CDR3 in DNA: TGTGCCAGTAGTACTCGGGACAGATCCTACGAGCAGTACTTC. Protein product: CASSTRDRSYEQYF. The chain couples TRBV19 to TRBJ2-7; 7 nucleotides line up with TRBD1. Germline lookup yields CDR1 LNHDA and CDR2 SQIVND (reference sequence). J lost 1 base, V lost 4 bases, and 4 bases had no gene match. The CDR3 loop spans 14 amino acids.

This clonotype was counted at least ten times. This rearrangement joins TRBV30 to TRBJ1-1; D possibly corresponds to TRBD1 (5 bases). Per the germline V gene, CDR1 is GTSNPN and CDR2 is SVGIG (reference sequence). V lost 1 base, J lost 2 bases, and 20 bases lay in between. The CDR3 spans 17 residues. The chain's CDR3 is CAWSDPSGYRFNTEAFF. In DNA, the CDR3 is TGTGCCTGGAGTGACCCTTCGGGATACAGGTTCAACACTGAAGCTTTCTTT.

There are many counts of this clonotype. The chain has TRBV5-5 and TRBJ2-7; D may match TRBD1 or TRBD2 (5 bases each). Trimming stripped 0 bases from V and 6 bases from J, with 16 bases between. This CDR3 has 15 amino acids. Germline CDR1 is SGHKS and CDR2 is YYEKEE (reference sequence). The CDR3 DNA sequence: TGTGCCAGCAGCTTGGCCCACGGGACGGCTACCGAGCAGTACTTC. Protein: CASSLAHGTATEQYF.

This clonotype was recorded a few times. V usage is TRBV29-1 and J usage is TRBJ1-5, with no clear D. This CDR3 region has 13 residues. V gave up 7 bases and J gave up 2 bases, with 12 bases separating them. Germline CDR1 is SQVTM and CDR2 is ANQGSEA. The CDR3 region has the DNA TGCAGCGCACTATTTGGTGGCAATCAGCCCCAGCATTTT. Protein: CSALFGGNQPQHF.

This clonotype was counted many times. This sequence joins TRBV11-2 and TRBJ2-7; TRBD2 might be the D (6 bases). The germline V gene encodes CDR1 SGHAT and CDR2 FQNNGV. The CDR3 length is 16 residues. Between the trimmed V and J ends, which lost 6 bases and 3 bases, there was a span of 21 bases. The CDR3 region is CASRRTGRRTSYEQYF. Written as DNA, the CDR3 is TGTGCCAGCAGGCGGACCGGGAGACGTACTAGCTACGAGCAGTACTTC.

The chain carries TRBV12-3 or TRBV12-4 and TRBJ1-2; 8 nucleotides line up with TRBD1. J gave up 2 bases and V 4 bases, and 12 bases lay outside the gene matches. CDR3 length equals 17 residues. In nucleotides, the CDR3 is TGTGCCAGCAGTTCAAAGCAGGGGGCCAGAAGAAACTATGGCTACACCTTC. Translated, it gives CASSSKQGARRNYGYTF.

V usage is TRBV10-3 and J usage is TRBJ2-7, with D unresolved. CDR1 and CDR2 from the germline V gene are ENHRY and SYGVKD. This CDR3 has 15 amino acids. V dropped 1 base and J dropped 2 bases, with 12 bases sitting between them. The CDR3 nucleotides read TGTGCCATCAGTGAGTGGGGTAGTGGCCCCTACGAGCAGTACTTC. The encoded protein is CAISEWGSGPYEQYF.

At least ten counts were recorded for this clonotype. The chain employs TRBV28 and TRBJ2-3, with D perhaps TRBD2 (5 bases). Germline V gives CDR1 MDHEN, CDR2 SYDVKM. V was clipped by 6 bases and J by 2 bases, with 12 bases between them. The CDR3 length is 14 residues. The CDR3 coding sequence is TGTGCCAGCAGCCGGGCACGGGACACAGATACGCAGTATTTT. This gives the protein CASSRARDTDTQYF.

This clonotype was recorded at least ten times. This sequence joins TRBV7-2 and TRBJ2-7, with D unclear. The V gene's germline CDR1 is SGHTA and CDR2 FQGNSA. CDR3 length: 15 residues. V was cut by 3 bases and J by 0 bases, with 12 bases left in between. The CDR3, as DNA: TGTGCCAGCAGCTTTCAGGCAATCAGCTCCTACGAGCAGTACTTC. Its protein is CASSFQAISSYEQYF.

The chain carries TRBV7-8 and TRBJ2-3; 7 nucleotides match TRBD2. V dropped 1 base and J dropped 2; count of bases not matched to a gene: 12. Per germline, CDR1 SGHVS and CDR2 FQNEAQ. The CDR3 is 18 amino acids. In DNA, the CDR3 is TGTGCCAGCAGCTTAGTACCCCCGACTAGCAGGGACACAGATACGCAGTATTTT. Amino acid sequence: CASSLVPPTSRDTDTQYF.

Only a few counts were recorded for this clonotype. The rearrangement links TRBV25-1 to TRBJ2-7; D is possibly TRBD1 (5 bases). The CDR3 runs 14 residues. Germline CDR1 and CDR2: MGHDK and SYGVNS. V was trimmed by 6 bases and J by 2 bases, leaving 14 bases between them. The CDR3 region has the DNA TGTGCCAGCAGAGGCAGGACATCACCCTACGAGCAGTACTTC. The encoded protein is CASRGRTSPYEQYF.

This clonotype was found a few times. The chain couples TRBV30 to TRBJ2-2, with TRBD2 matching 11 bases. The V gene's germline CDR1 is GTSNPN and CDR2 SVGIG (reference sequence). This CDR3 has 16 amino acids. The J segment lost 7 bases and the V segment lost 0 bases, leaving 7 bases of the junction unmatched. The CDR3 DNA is TGTGCCTGGAGTGTACGGTCTAGCGGGAGGATCGGGGAGCTGTTTTTT. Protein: CAWSVRSSGRIGELFF.

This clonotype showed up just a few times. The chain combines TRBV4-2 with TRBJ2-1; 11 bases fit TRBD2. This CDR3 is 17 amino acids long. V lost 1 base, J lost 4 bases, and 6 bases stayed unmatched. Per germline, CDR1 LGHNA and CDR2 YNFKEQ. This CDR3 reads CASSQVPTSGVYNEQFF. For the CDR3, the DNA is TGTGCCAGCAGCCAAGTCCCGACTAGCGGGGTATACAATGAGCAGTTCTTC.

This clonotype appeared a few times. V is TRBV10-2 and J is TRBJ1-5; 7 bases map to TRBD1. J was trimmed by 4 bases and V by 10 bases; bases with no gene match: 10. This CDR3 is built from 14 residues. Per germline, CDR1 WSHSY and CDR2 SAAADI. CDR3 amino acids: CATTRQGGNQPQHF. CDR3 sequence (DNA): TGCGCCACCACACGACAGGGTGGGAATCAGCCCCAGCATTTT.

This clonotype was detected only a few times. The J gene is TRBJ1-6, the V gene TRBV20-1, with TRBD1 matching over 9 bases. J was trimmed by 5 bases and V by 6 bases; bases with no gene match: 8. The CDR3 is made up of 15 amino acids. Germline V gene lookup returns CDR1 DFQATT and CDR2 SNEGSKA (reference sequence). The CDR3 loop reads CSAGQGGGDNSPLHF. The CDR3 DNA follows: TGCAGTGCGGGACAGGGTGGGGGGGATAATTCACCCCTCCACTTT.

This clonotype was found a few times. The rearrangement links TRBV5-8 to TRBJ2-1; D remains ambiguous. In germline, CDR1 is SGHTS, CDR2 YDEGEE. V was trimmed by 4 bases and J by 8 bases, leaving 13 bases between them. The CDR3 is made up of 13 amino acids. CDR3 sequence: CASSVVYLDEQFF. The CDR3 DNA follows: TGTGCCAGCAGCGTGGTCTACCTAGATGAGCAGTTCTTC.

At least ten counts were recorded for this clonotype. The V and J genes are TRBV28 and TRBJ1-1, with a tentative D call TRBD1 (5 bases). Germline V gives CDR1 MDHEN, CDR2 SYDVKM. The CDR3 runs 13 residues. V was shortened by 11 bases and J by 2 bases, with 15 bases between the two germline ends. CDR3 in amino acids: CAVHRGGNTEAFF. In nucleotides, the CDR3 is TGTGCCGTGCACCGGGGGGGAAACACTGAAGCTTTCTTT.

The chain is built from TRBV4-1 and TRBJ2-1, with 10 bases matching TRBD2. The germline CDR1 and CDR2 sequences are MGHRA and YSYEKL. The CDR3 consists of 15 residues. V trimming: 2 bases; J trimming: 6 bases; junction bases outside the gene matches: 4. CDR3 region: CASSQSWTSGNEQFF. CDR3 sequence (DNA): TGCGCCAGCAGCCAAAGTTGGACTAGCGGCAATGAGCAGTTCTTC.

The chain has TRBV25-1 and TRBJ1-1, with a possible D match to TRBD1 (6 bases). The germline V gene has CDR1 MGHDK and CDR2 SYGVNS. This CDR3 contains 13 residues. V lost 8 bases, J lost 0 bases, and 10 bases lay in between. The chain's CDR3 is CASFGDMNTEAFF. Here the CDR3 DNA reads TGTGCCAGCTTTGGGGACATGAACACTGAAGCTTTCTTT.

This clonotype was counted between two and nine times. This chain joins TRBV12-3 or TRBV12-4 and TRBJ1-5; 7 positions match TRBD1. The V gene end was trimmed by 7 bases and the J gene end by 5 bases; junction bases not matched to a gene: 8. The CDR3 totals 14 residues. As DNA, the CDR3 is TGTGCCAGCACCGGCGACAGGGACGATCAGCCCCAGCATTTT. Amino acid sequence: CASTGDRDDQPQHF.

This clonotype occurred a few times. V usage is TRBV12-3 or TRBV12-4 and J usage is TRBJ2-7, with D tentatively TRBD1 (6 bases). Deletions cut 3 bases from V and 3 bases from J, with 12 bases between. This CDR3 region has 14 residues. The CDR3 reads CASSLGHTNYEQYF. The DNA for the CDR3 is TGTGCCAGCAGTTTGGGACACACCAACTACGAGCAGTACTTC.

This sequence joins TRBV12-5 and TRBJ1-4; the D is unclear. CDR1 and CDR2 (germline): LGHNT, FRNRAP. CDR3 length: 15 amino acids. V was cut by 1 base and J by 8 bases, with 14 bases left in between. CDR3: CASGLDNLVGEKLFF. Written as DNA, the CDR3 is TGTGCTAGTGGTTTGGACAACCTAGTGGGGGAAAAACTGTTTTTT.

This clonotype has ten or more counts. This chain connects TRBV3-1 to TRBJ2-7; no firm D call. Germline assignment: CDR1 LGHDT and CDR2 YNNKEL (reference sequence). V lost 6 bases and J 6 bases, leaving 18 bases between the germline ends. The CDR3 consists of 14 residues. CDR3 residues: CASSLVGTGVEQYF. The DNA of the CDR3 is TGTGCCAGCAGTCTCGTGGGAACCGGAGTCGAGCAGTACTTC.

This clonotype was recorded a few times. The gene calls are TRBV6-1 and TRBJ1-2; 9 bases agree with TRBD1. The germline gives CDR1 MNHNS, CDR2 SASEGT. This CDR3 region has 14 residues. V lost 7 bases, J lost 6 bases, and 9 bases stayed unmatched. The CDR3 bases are TGTGCCAGCAAGCGGACAGGGGAGGGAGATGGCTACACCTTC. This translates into CASKRTGEGDGYTF.

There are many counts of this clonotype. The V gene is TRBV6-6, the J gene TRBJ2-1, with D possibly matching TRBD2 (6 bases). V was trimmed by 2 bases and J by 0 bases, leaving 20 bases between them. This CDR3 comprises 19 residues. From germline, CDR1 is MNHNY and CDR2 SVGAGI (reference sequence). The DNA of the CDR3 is TGTGCCAGCAGTTACAGCATCTCGGGCGGGACCAGCTCCTACAATGAGCAGTTCTTC. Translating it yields CASSYSISGGTSSYNEQFF.

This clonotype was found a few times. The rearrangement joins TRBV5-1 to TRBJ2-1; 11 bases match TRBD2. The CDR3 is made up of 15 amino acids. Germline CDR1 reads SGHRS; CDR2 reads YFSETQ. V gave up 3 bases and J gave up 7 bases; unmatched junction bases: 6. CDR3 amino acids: CASSSSGRQLNEQFF. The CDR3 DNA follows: TGCGCCAGCAGCTCTAGCGGGAGGCAGTTGAATGAGCAGTTCTTC.